This T cell receptor (beta chain) was sequenced for a study of vaccination and CD4 T cells after COVID-19. As for treatment: approximately nine-day PBMC culture with coronavirus spike peptide pools or control peptides (ViraFEST assay). As concerns this clonotype: Its antigen is unidentified.

Sequencing of cultured CD4+ T cell DNA used the Oncomine TCR Beta short-read assay. TCRdb analysed the PCR reads with MiXCR anew, one entry per CDR3 protein. This sample has just over 20,000 distinct CDR3 sequences, with approximately 45% found just once. Trimming pared 1 base from V and 3 bases from J, leaving 8 bases between. The CDR3 runs to 15 residues. In germline, CDR1 is SGHDT, CDR2 YYEEEE. The chain employs TRBV5-6 and TRBJ1-6, with D hard to call. The receptor was derived from a human donor who had recovered from COVID-19. The sequences come from CD4+ T cells from blood, cultured in vitro, collected after SARS-CoV-2 vaccination. CDR3 sequence (DNA): TGTGCCAGCAGCTTGTCGGGGTACTATAATTCACCCCTCCACTTT. It yields the protein CASSLSGYYNSPLHF.